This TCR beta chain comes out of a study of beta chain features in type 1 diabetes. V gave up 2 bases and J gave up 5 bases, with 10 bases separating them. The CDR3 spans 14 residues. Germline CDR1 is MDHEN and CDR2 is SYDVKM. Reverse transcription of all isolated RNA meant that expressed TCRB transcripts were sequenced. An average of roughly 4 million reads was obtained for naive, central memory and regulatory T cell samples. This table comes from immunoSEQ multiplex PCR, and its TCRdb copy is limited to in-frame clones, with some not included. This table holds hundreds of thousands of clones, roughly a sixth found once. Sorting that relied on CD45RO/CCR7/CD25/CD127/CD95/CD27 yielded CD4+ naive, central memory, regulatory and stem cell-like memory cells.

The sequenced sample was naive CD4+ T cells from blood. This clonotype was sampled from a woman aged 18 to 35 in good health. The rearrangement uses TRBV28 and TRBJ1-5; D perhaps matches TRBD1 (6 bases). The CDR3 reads CASSLDRLYQPQHF. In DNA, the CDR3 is TGTGCCAGCAGTTTAGACAGGCTGTATCAGCCCCAGCATTTT. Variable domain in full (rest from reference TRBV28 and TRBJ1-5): DVKVTQSSRYLVKRTGEKVFLECVQDMDHENMFWYRQDPGLGLRLIYFSYDVKMKEKGDIPEGYSVSREKKERFSLILESASTNQTSMYLCASSLDRLYQPQHFGDGTRLSIL.